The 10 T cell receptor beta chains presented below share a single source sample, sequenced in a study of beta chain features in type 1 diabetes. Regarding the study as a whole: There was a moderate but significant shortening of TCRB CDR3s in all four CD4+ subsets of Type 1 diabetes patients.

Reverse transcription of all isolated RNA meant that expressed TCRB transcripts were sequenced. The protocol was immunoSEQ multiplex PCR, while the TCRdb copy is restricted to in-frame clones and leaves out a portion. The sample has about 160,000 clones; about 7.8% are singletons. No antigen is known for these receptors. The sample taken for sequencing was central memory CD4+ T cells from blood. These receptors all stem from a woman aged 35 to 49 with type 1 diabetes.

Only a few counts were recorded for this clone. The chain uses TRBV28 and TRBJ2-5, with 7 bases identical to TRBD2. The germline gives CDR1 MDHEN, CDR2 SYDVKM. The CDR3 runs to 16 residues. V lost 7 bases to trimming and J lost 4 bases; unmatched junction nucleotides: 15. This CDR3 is CASNRASGNRVETQYF. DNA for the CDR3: TGTGCCAGCAATCGGGCGAGCGGGAATAGGGTAGAGACCCAGTACTTC. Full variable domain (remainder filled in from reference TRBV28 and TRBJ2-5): DVKVTQSSRYLVKRTGEKVFLECVQDMDHENMFWYRQDPGLGLRLIYFSYDVKMKEKGDIPEGYSVSREKKERFSLILESASTNQTSMYLCASNRASGNRVETQYFGPGTRLLVL.

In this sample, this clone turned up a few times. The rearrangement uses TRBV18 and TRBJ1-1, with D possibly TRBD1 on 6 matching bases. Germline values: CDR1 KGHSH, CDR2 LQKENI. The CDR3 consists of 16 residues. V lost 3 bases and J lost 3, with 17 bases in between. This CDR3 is CASSPYNREGDTEAFF. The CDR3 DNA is TGTGCCAGCTCACCCTATAACAGGGAAGGGGACACTGAAGCTTTCTTT.

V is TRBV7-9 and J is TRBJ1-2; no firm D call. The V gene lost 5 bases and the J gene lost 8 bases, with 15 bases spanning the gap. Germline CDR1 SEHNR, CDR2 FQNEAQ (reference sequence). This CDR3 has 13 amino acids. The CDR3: CASSPEGFRGYTF. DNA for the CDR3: TGTGCCAGCAGCCCCGAGGGTTTCCGGGGCTACACCTTC.

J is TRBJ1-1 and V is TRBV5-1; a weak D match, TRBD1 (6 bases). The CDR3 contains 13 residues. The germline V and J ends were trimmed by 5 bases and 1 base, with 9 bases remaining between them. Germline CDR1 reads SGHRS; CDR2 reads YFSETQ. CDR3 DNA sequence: TGCGCCAGCAGAATAGGGGGGAACACTGAAGCTTTCTTT. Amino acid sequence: CASRIGGNTEAFF.

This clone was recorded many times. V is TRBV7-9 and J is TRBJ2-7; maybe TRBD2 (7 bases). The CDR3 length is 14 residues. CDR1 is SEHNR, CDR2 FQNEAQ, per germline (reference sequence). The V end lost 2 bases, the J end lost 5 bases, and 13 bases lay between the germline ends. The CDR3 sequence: CASSLMGAGDEQYF. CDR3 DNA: TGTGCCAGCAGCTTAATGGGGGCGGGGGACGAGCAGTACTTC.

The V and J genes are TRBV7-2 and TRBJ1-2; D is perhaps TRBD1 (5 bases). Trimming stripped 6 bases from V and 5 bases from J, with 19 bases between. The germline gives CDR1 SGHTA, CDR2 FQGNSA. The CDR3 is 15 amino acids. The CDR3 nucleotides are TGTGCCAGCAGTCTCTCCCGGGGGGGAAAGTATGGCTACACCTTC. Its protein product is CASSLSRGGKYGYTF.

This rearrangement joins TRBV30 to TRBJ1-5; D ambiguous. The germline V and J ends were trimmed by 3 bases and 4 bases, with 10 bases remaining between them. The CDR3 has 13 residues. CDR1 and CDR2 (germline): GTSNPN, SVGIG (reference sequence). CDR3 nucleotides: TGTGCCTGGAGCGCCTTTCAGAATCAGCCCCAGCATTTT. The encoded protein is CAWSAFQNQPQHF.

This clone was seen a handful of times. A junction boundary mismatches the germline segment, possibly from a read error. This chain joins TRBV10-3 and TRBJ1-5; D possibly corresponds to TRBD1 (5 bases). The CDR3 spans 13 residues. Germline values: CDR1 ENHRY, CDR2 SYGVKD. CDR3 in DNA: TGTGCCATCGGTGACCGGAAGGGGCAGCCCCAGCATTTT. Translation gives CAIGDRKGQPQHF.

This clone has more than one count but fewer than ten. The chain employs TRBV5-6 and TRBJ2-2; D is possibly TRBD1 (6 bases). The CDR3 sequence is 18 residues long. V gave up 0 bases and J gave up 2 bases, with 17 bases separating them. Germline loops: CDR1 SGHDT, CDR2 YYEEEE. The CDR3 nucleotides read TGTGCCAGCAGCTTGGGGGGACCCCGGGACACCAACACCGGGGAGCTGTTTTTT. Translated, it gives CASSLGGPRDTNTGELFF.

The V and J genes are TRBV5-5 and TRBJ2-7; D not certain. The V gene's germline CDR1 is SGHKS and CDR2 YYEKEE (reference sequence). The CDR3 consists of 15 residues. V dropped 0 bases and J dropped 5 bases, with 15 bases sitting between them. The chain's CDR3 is CASSLEGVQINEQYF. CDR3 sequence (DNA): TGTGCCAGCAGCTTGGAAGGAGTTCAGATCAACGAGCAGTACTTC.